One sample yielded the 13 T cell receptor beta chains listed below, sequenced in a study of blood T cell repertoires in COVID-19. The table came from immunoSEQ multiplex PCR; TCRdb's copy has only in-frame clones and leaves some out. The sample consists of 190,000 or so clones, approximately 87% of them appearing once. Source material: peripheral blood. The receptor set was obtained from a man aged 60-69 years who had recovered from COVID-19.

The chain combines TRBV9 with TRBJ1-5; a possible D gene is TRBD1 (5 bases). The CDR3 is made up of 14 amino acids. Trimming cost V 0 bases and J 7 bases, with 11 bases left between them. Germline V gene sequence: CDR1 SGDLS, CDR2 YYNGEE. CDR3 residues: CASSVDDRGQPQHF. In DNA, the CDR3 is TGTGCCAGCAGCGTAGACGACCGGGGGCAGCCCCAGCATTTT.

A word on this clone: A much larger clone sits a single nucleotide away, making a read error possible. This chain's CDR3 is CASRPRGNTEAFF. CDR3 coding DNA: TGTGCCAGCAGACCTCGGGGGAACACTGAAGCTTTCTTT. This chain joins TRBV2 and TRBJ1-1; no clear D gene. Germline CDR1 SNHLY, CDR2 FYNNEI. This CDR3 contains 13 residues. Deletions cut 6 bases from V and 1 base from J, with 9 bases between.

The sample holds a few counts of this clone. V is TRBV6-4 and J is TRBJ2-2, with TRBD2 matching 10 bases. Germline values: CDR1 MRHNA, CDR2 SNTAGT. Trimming cost V 0 bases and J 6 bases; bases outside gene matches: 1. The CDR3 consists of 15 residues. In nucleotides, the CDR3 is TGTGCCAGCAGTGACTCAGCGGGGGGGCCCGGGGAGCTGTTTTTT. Translating gives CASSDSAGGPGELFF.

V gene TRBV30 combines with J gene TRBJ1-6; 7 bases align to TRBD1. Germline V gene data show CDR1 as GTSNPN and CDR2 as SVGIG (reference sequence). Germline trimming cut 1 base from V and 4 bases from J; bases unmatched to any gene: 7. The CDR3 covers 16 residues. The CDR3 coding sequence is TGTGCCTGGAGTGCCGCGACAGGGCCATATAATTCACCCCTCCACTTT. Its protein product is CAWSAATGPYNSPLHF.

The J gene is TRBJ2-2, the V gene TRBV7-3, with D tentatively TRBD1 (6 bases). Germline CDR1 SGHTA, CDR2 FQGTGA. The CDR3 covers 12 residues. Trimming took off 5 bases at V and 6 bases at J, with 7 bases between the two ends. CDR3 sequence reads: CASSPGAGELFF. CDR3 sequence (DNA): TGTGCCAGCAGCCCAGGGGCCGGGGAGCTGTTTTTT.

The chain joins TRBV7-2 to TRBJ2-1, with D maybe TRBD1 (6 bases). The CDR3 loop spans 14 amino acids. V was shortened by 3 bases and J by 3 bases, with 9 bases between the two germline ends. The germline V gene has CDR1 SGHTA and CDR2 FQGNSA. The CDR3 DNA sequence: TGTGCCAGCAGCTTCGGACAGAGCTACAATGAGCAGTTCTTC. Protein: CASSFGQSYNEQFF.

The J gene is TRBJ1-2, the V gene TRBV4-3; no clear D gene. Trimming removed 1 base at V and 7 bases at J, with 13 bases between. CDR3 size: 14 residues. Germline CDR1 is LGHNA and CDR2 is YSLEER. This CDR3 is CASSQVSPGSGYTF. The CDR3 DNA reads as TGCGCCAGCAGCCAAGTGTCGCCGGGGAGTGGCTACACCTTC.

The V call is TRBV4-2, the J call TRBJ1-2; D gene ambiguous. Germline V gives CDR1 LGHNA, CDR2 YNFKEQ. This CDR3 has 13 residues. Trimming pared 3 bases from V and 8 bases from J, leaving 13 bases between. The DNA of the CDR3 is TGTGCCAGCAGCCAGCATAACGGAGAAGGCTACACCTTC. Translated: CASSQHNGEGYTF.

This clone was observed a few times. CDR3 DNA sequence: TGTGCTAGTAGCAACTCTGGAAACACCATATATTTT. Translation gives CASSNSGNTIYF. This rearrangement joins TRBV12-5 to TRBJ1-3; D uncertain. Looked up from germline, CDR1 is LGHNT and CDR2 is FRNRAP. The CDR3 has 12 residues. V shed 8 bases and J shed 0 bases, with 5 bases lying between them.

This chain connects TRBV19 to TRBJ1-5; unclear D gene. The CDR3 extends over 13 amino acids. The V end lost 0 bases, the J end lost 6 bases, and 6 bases lay between the germline ends. The germline V gene has CDR1 LNHDA and CDR2 SQIVND (reference sequence). DNA for the CDR3: TGTGCCAGTAGTATAGATCTATTTCAGCCCCAGCATTTT. Its protein is CASSIDLFQPQHF.

The rearrangement joins TRBV5-4 to TRBJ2-1; 8 bases are a match to TRBD1. The junction had 1 base not matched to a gene; V was cut back by 2 bases and J by 6 bases. The CDR3 runs 13 residues. Germline loops: CDR1 SGHNT, CDR2 YYREEE (reference sequence). Here the CDR3 DNA reads TGTGCCAGCAGCTTAGACAGGGGCAATGAGCAGTTCTTC. Its translation: CASSLDRGNEQFF.

The V gene is TRBV15, the J gene TRBJ1-4, with D unclear. CDR1 and CDR2 from the germline V gene are LNHNV and YYDKDF (reference sequence). The CDR3 is made up of 12 amino acids. Between the trimmed V and J ends, which lost 7 bases and 3 bases, there was a span of 6 bases. CDR3 amino acids: CATTGSNEKLFF. CDR3 DNA sequence: TGTGCCACCACGGGATCTAATGAAAAACTGTTTTTT. Variable domain in full (rest from reference TRBV15 and TRBJ1-4): DAMVIQNPRYQVTQFGKPVTLSCSQTLNHNVMYWYQQKSSQAPKLLFHYYDKDFNNEADTPDNFQSRRPNTSFCFLDIRSPGLGDTAMYLCATTGSNEKLFFGSGTQLSVL.

The chain combines TRBV28 with TRBJ1-4; 7 bases fit TRBD1. Germline-derived CDR1 and CDR2 are MDHEN and SYDVKM. Trimming took 2 bases from V and 7 from J; bases not matched to a gene: 7. The CDR3 length is 15 residues. The chain's CDR3 is CASSLNVGTAEKLFF. The CDR3 bases are TGTGCCAGCAGTTTAAATGTAGGGACAGCTGAAAAACTGTTTTTT.